The clone carrying this T cell receptor (beta chain) was counted between two and nine times. Its antigen is not identified. This sample is part of a study of CD4+ T cells in melanoma. Study observations and caveats: A reported correlation linked neoantigen-specific CD4+ T cells to CD8+, macrophage and B cell function. In melanoma, neoantigen-specific CD4+ T cells reportedly differed in differentiation state.

TCRdb's copy holds only in-frame clones and misses some; the assay was immunoSEQ multiplex PCR. The sample carries 9,000 to 13,000 clones, about 67% recorded once. The germline V gene has CDR1 SGHTA and CDR2 FQGTGA. After removal of 5 bases from V and 6 bases from J, the junction contained 9 bases not matched to a gene. The CDR3 covers 14 residues. The source material was cells from a culture (not recorded whether cultured in vitro). This chain links TRBV7-3 with TRBJ1-1; TRBD1 matches 7 bases. The sequence derives from a human donor with melanoma. Written as DNA, the CDR3 is TGTGCCAGCAGCCTGACAGGGCCGGGCGCTGAAGCTTTCTTT. It yields the protein CASSLTGPGAEAFF.